This T cell receptor (beta chain) was captured by sequencing in a study of blood T cell repertoires in COVID-19. Methods used by the authors: Reference gene primer amplification in the assay estimated nucleated cell counts. TCRdb's table, derived via immunoSEQ multiplex PCR, lists solely in-frame clones and lacks some. For V, J and clone size, that table is used; D and trimming come from the DNA. Seen here are about 120,000 clones, 79% observed once, and the top ten hold under 5%. This CDR3 is 14 amino acids long. J was trimmed by 0 bases and V by 4 bases; bases with no gene match: 3. The germline V gene encodes CDR1 LNHDA and CDR2 SQIVND (reference sequence).

This rearrangement joins TRBV19 to TRBJ2-7; 7 bases line up with TRBD1. The sequence was collected from a woman aged 80 or over with acute or convalescent COVID-19. Sequenced sample: peripheral blood. CDR3 sequence (DNA): TGTGCCAGTAGTAGGACAGGACCCTCCTACGAGCAGTACTTC. It is translated as CASSRTGPSYEQYF.